Following are 25 T cell receptor beta chains from one sample sequenced in a study of T cells after yellow fever vaccination. A single record per CDR3 protein comes from TCRdb applying MiXCR to the 5' RACE reads. The sample shows some 240,000 distinct CDR3 sequences, roughly 3.3% of them seen only once. Sequenced material: CD4+ T cells sorted from PBMCs, taken 10 days after the yellow fever booster vaccination. The receptors derive from a man younger than 30 who received the YFV17D yellow fever vaccine.

This clonotype was detected ten times or more. The CDR3 loop reads CASSPGQGIYLTFTGELFF. CDR3 coding DNA: TGTGCCAGCAGCCCGGGACAGGGGATATACCTAACCTTCACCGGGGAGCTGTTTTTT. V gene TRBV12-3 or TRBV12-4 combines with J gene TRBJ2-2; 10 nucleotides match TRBD1. The CDR3 spans 19 residues. Trimming removed 6 bases from V and 4 bases from J; junction bases left unmatched: 17.

V usage is TRBV29-1 and J usage is TRBJ2-3; maybe TRBD1 (6 bases). CDR3 size: 13 residues. Germline CDR1 reads SQVTM; CDR2 reads ANQGSEA. Trimming pared 6 bases from V and 0 bases from J, leaving 10 bases between. The CDR3 DNA is TGCAGCGTGGGACACCGGAGCACAGATACGCAGTATTTT. This translates into CSVGHRSTDTQYF.

The chain recombines TRBV9 with TRBJ2-3; no clear D. Deletions cut 5 bases from V and 3 bases from J, with 10 bases between. The CDR3 spans 13 residues. The germline V gene encodes CDR1 SGDLS and CDR2 YYNGEE. CDR3: CASSMSETDTQYF. The CDR3 region has the DNA TGTGCCAGCAGTATGAGCGAGACAGATACGCAGTATTTT.

The table lists this clonotype with many counts. V usage is TRBV4-1 and J usage is TRBJ2-1; D may match TRBD1 or TRBD2 (5 bases each). This CDR3 contains 15 residues. Germline CDR1 reads MGHRA; CDR2 reads YSYEKL. V was pared by 5 bases and J by 3 bases, with 14 bases between. CDR3 protein: CASSGGPRGYNEQFF. Written as DNA, the CDR3 is TGCGCCAGCAGCGGGGGACCAAGGGGCTACAATGAGCAGTTCTTC.

This clonotype appeared many times. V usage is TRBV12-3 or TRBV12-4 and J usage is TRBJ2-2; the D is unclear. The length of the CDR3 is 13 residues. Trimming took off 2 bases at V and 5 bases at J, with 6 bases between the two ends. The CDR3 reads CASSLWATGELFF. CDR3 in DNA: TGTGCCAGCAGTTTATGGGCTACCGGGGAGCTGTTTTTT.

This clonotype came up many times. The V and J genes are TRBV20-1 and TRBJ1-6; possible D gene TRBD1, 6 bases. Germline V lookup: CDR1 DFQATT, CDR2 SNEGSKA (reference sequence). This CDR3 has 15 residues. The germline V and J ends were trimmed by 0 bases and 10 bases, with 16 bases remaining between them. CDR3 coding DNA: TGCAGTGCTAGAGATCTCCAGGGGACGAGATCACCCCTCCACTTT. As protein: CSARDLQGTRSPLHF.

The chain combines TRBV12-3 or TRBV12-4 with TRBJ2-7; D possibly uses TRBD1 or TRBD2 (5 bases each). V lost 6 bases, J lost 8 bases, and 29 bases lay in between. CDR3 length equals 17 residues. The CDR3 is CASSTGTRLGLGEKQYF. The CDR3 nucleotides are TGTGCCAGCAGCACCGGGACGAGACTGGGGTTAGGCGAGAAGCAGTACTTC.

The chain recombines TRBV12-3 or TRBV12-4 with TRBJ1-2; D is uncertain. Trimming removed 5 bases at V and 6 bases at J, with 10 bases between. The CDR3 is made up of 12 amino acids. This CDR3 is CASSMGWHGYTF. CDR3 coding DNA: TGTGCCAGCAGTATGGGGTGGCATGGCTACACCTTC.

The chain uses TRBV5-5 and TRBJ2-5; D perhaps matches TRBD2 (7 bases). The V and J ends lost 6 bases and 4 bases respectively, with 19 bases between them. In germline, CDR1 is SGHKS, CDR2 YYEKEE (reference sequence). CDR3 length: 15 residues. The CDR3 sequence is CASMRFLGGVETQYF. The DNA for the CDR3 is TGTGCCAGCATGAGGTTCCTAGGGGGGGTAGAGACCCAGTACTTC.

V usage is TRBV2 and J usage is TRBJ2-2, with D tentatively TRBD2 (5 bases). The germline V gene has CDR1 SNHLY and CDR2 FYNNEI. This CDR3 is 13 amino acids long. The ends were cut back, 3 bases at V and 6 bases at J, with 8 bases in the middle. The CDR3 protein is CASSDVEAGELFF. In DNA form, the CDR3 reads TGTGCCAGCAGTGATGTGGAGGCCGGGGAGCTGTTTTTT.

A few counts support this clonotype. The CDR3 loop reads CSATGALYNSPLHF. The CDR3, as DNA: TGCAGTGCGACGGGCGCCCTATATAATTCACCCCTCCACTTT. V is TRBV20-1 and J is TRBJ1-6; D is undetermined. There are 14 residues in the CDR3. Trimming took 6 bases from V and 4 from J, leaving 13 bases between them. The germline CDR1 and CDR2 sequences are DFQATT and SNEGSKA (reference sequence).

The chain recombines TRBV10-3 with TRBJ1-1; D may be TRBD1 (6 bases). The ends were cut back, 4 bases at V and 1 base at J, with 19 bases in the middle. The CDR3 length is 17 residues. The germline V gene encodes CDR1 ENHRY and CDR2 SYGVKD. CDR3 nucleotides: TGTGCCATCAGTGGACTCCCCGTGGGGGCCGGGAACACTGAAGCTTTCTTT. Translation: CAISGLPVGAGNTEAFF.

This clonotype appeared many times. The chain recombines TRBV7-2 with TRBJ1-5; a possible D gene is TRBD1 (6 bases). Germline assignment: CDR1 SGHTA and CDR2 FQGNSA. Trimming pared 5 bases from V and 5 bases from J, leaving 10 bases between. The CDR3 is 13 residues long. The chain's CDR3 is CASSVRGDQPQHF. In nucleotides, the CDR3 is TGTGCCAGCAGCGTAAGGGGGGATCAGCCCCAGCATTTT.

This clonotype has a count of ten or more. The chain carries TRBV7-9 and TRBJ1-6; 10 bases match TRBD1. Germline values: CDR1 SEHNR, CDR2 FQNEAQ (reference sequence). With V trimmed by 4 bases and J by 9 bases, 9 bases remained unmatched. The CDR3 spans 16 residues. The CDR3 coding sequence is TGTGCCAGCAGCTCCCCGTGGGGACAGGGGTTTTCACCCCTCCACTTT. It translates to CASSSPWGQGFSPLHF.

There are many counts of this clonotype. The chain couples TRBV12-3 or TRBV12-4 to TRBJ2-7; D not resolved. The CDR3 has 14 amino acids. The V and J ends lost 2 bases and 4 bases respectively, with 12 bases between them. CDR3 nucleotide sequence: TGTGCCAGCAGTTTACGGAGTATCGGTTACGAGCAGTACTTC. As protein: CASSLRSIGYEQYF.

This clonotype came up many times. The rearrangement uses TRBV4-2 and TRBJ2-7, with D hard to call. Trimming stripped 0 bases from V and 1 base from J, with 10 bases between. The CDR3 is 15 amino acids. The germline gives CDR1 LGHNA, CDR2 YNFKEQ. Here the CDR3 reads CASSQERARSYEQYF. The CDR3 DNA follows: TGTGCCAGCAGCCAAGAACGGGCCAGGTCCTACGAGCAGTACTTC.

There are many counts of this clonotype. The J gene is TRBJ2-5, the V gene TRBV5-6; maybe TRBD1 (5 bases). Per the germline V gene, CDR1 is SGHDT and CDR2 is YYEEEE. Trimming cost V 0 bases and J 4 bases, with 7 bases left between them. The length of the CDR3 is 13 residues. CDR3 DNA: TGTGCCAGCAGCTTGGCCAGGGCAGAGACCCAGTACTTC. Its protein is CASSLARAETQYF.

The chain is built from TRBV4-3 and TRBJ1-1; D is uncertain. The CDR3 is 14 amino acids. Germline values: CDR1 LGHNA, CDR2 YSLEER. V dropped 2 bases and J dropped 0 bases, with 7 bases sitting between them. The CDR3 sequence is CASSQTGMNTEAFF. The CDR3 DNA reads as TGCGCCAGCAGCCAAACGGGGATGAACACTGAAGCTTTCTTT.

This clonotype was seen a few times. The V and J genes are TRBV4-1 and TRBJ2-5; 7 nucleotides line up with TRBD2. Germline V CDR1 and CDR2: MGHRA, YSYEKL. The ends lost 3 bases at V and 5 bases at J; junction bases unmatched: 6. This CDR3 has 14 residues. CDR3 region: CASSQGLAVETQYF. In DNA form, the CDR3 reads TGCGCCAGCAGCCAGGGGCTAGCGGTGGAGACCCAGTACTTC.

The sample holds many counts of this clonotype. The chain joins TRBV7-8 to TRBJ1-1; 7 nucleotides line up with TRBD1. Per germline, CDR1 SGHVS and CDR2 FQNEAQ. Trimming took 5 bases from V and 2 from J; bases not matched to a gene: 5. The CDR3 is made up of 14 amino acids. As DNA, the CDR3 is TGTGCCAGCAGCCTCCGGGACAGCAACACTGAAGCTTTCTTT. Translating it yields CASSLRDSNTEAFF.

There are a few counts of this clonotype. The chain couples TRBV20-1 to TRBJ1-1; D call uncertain. Trimming removed 5 bases from V and 4 bases from J, with 11 bases in between. Per germline, CDR1 DFQATT and CDR2 SNEGSKA (reference sequence). The CDR3 runs to 12 residues. CDR3 nucleotide sequence: TGCAGTGCTTTGGGGAGGACCACTGAAGCTTTCTTT. This encodes CSALGRTTEAFF.

This clonotype was detected only a few times. The chain joins TRBV3-1 to TRBJ1-4; the D gene is possibly TRBD1 (5 bases). The CDR3 covers 15 residues. The V end was cut by 0 bases, the J end by 4 bases, with 9 bases between. From germline, CDR1 is LGHDT and CDR2 YNNKEL (reference sequence). CDR3 nucleotides: TGTGCCAGCAGCCAAGATGGGGGTGGTAATGAAAAACTGTTTTTT. Translating it yields CASSQDGGGNEKLFF.

This clonotype occurred many times. The chain has TRBV7-2 and TRBJ1-2, with D possibly matching TRBD1 (5 bases). With 5 bases removed from V and 4 bases from J, the gap between germline ends came to 17 bases. The CDR3 spans 15 residues. Germline V gene sequence: CDR1 SGHTA, CDR2 FQGNSA. The CDR3 DNA sequence: TGTGCCAGCAGCGCCCGGGACCTGGTCCTCTATGGCTACACCTTC. It codes for CASSARDLVLYGYTF.

In this sample, this clonotype turned up many times. CDR3 sequence: CASSLGQSYEQYF. The DNA of the CDR3 is TGTGCCAGCAGCTTAGGACAGTCCTACGAGCAGTACTTC. V is TRBV11-2 and J is TRBJ2-7, with D maybe TRBD1 (5 bases). With 1 base removed from V and 1 base from J, the gap between germline ends came to 5 bases. Germline V lookup: CDR1 SGHAT, CDR2 FQNNGV. The CDR3 sequence is 13 residues long.

Many counts were recorded for this clonotype. The J gene is TRBJ2-5, the V gene TRBV25-1; possibly TRBD1 or TRBD2 for D (6 bases each). CDR3 size: 16 residues. Trimming removed 4 bases at V and 4 bases at J, with 19 bases between. The V gene's germline CDR1 is MGHDK and CDR2 SYGVNS. The CDR3 reads CASSAPPRGLGETQYF. The CDR3 region has the DNA TGTGCCAGCAGTGCCCCCCCCCGGGGGCTAGGAGAGACCCAGTACTTC.